The source of this TCR beta chain is a study of blood T cell repertoires in COVID-19. Participants spanned ages about 18 to 90 years and resided in about two dozen US areas. Two consecutive negative NP/OP PCR tests, clearance, or resolved symptoms defined Cohort 3 recovery. Authors' methods: How many nucleated cells were present was estimated from reference gene primer amplification. Produced via immunoSEQ multiplex PCR; TCRdb's table is partial and in-frame only. D and trimming come from the DNA, and the V and J calls and clone size come from that table. Among 200,000 to 250,000 clones listed, around nine tenths were seen once. V was pared by 1 base and J by 4 bases, with 10 bases between. Germline CDR1 MNHNS, CDR2 SASEGT. This CDR3 has 14 amino acids.

J is TRBJ2-5 and V is TRBV6-1; no reliable D call. This sequence was found in a woman between 18 and 29 years old who had recovered from COVID-19. What was sequenced was PBMCs or T cells enriched from blood (not recorded which). This CDR3 is CASSEGNSVETQYF. The CDR3 DNA follows: TGTGCCAGCAGTGAAGGGAACAGTGTAGAGACCCAGTACTTC.